This T cell receptor beta chain was profiled in a study of cytomegalovirus exposure and HLA in healthy donors. Study as a whole: Findings of an earlier analysis included more than 90 million unique TCR beta sequences from 200 million or so T cells. General study points: Later analysis placed DRB1 highest and HLA-C lowest in TCR association rates, which differed by HLA locus. The study labeled 150 to 200 TCR beta chains cytomegalovirus-associated.

Worth noting for this clone: Its antigen remains unidentified.

Germline V gene data show CDR1 as MDHEN and CDR2 as SYDVKM. The CDR3 sequence is 16 residues long. Trimming stripped 2 bases from V and 2 bases from J, with 16 bases between. Primers for the PCR totalled 60 Vbeta and 13 Jbeta. Method: immunoSEQ multiplex PCR; TCRdb's copy keeps in-frame clones and lacks some. The data hold 150,000 to 200,000 clones, with around four fifths observed a single time. Nominally healthy donors were sampled, though unrecorded immune exposures were likely. J is TRBJ2-7 and V is TRBV28; weak D call: TRBD2 (5 bases). The clonotype was recovered from a man aged 40-50 years in good health and CMV-seropositive. The sequenced sample was PBMCs. CDR3 in DNA: TGTGCCAGCAGTTTACTGCGGGCAGATTATACCTACGAGCAGTACTTC. Translating it yields CASSLLRADYTYEQYF. Drawing the rest from reference TRBV28 and TRBJ2-7, the complete variable domain is DVKVTQSSRYLVKRTGEKVFLECVQDMDHENMFWYRQDPGLGLRLIYFSYDVKMKEKGDIPEGYSVSREKKERFSLILESASTNQTSMYLCASSLLRADYTYEQYFGPGTRLTVT.